This T cell receptor (beta chain) appears in the sequencing data of a study of T-cell reconstitution after alpha-beta-depleted transplantation in children. The study, taken as a whole, reports: Surviving recipient cells, namely T cells and thymic progenitors, were the source of high day-60 TCRbeta diversity in some patients. T-cell counts and diversity at one year following transplant were attributed mainly to newly produced T cells.

For this clonotype: Its antigen is unknown.

Unique molecular identifiers were incorporated during preparation of the TCRbeta library. TCRdb ran MiXCR on the PCR reads and lists one entry per CDR3 protein. The sample has about 980,000 distinct CDR3 sequences, roughly 29% seen once; the top ten hold 28%. The sample in question was PBMCs, mostly from graft donor cells, obtained 360 days after TCRalphabeta/CD19-depleted stem cell transplant. The TCR sequence derives from a boy under two years old who had a stem cell transplant for SCID, so the T cells may come from the graft donor.

As DNA, the CDR3 is TGTGCCACCATTGGACAGGGAACGTCAGCTTTCTTT. Translating gives CATIGQGTSAFF. V is TRBV10-3 and J is TRBJ1-1, with 8 nucleotides matching TRBD1. With V trimmed by 10 bases and J by 10 bases, 11 bases remained unmatched. CDR1 is ENHRY and CDR2 is SYGVKD in the germline V gene. CDR3 length equals 12 residues.